This TCR beta chain comes out of a study of CD8 T cells in ankylosing spondylitis. General study results and limits: Earlier reports found some motif variants in synovial fluid and blood in reactive arthritis. Matched ankylosing spondylitis synovial fluid reportedly contained a significantly enriched population of disease-linked clones. Seven to nine highly homologous variants made up a TCR beta motif, and this motif appeared characteristic of ankylosing spondylitis blood.

This clonotype was recorded once. Its specificity is unknown. Preparation of TCR beta libraries was done by quantitative 5'-RACE with molecular barcodes. Using its own MiXCR run on the 5' RACE reads, TCRdb lists one record per CDR3 protein. There are over 700,000 distinct CDR3 sequences in the sample; over 15% occur only once, and around a fifth lies in the top ten. CDR3 length: 14 residues. CDR1 is SGHRS and CDR2 is YFSETQ in the germline V gene. The V gene end was trimmed by 4 bases and the J gene end by 4 bases; junction bases not matched to a gene: 7. This chain links TRBV5-1 with TRBJ2-5; 7 bases are a match to TRBD1. Sequenced input: blood, either unsorted or a sorted T cell fraction (not recorded which). This TCR was recovered from a male donor with ankylosing spondylitis. This chain's CDR3 is CASSIRQGPETQYF. Written as DNA, the CDR3 is TGCGCCAGCAGCATAAGACAGGGCCCAGAGACCCAGTACTTC.